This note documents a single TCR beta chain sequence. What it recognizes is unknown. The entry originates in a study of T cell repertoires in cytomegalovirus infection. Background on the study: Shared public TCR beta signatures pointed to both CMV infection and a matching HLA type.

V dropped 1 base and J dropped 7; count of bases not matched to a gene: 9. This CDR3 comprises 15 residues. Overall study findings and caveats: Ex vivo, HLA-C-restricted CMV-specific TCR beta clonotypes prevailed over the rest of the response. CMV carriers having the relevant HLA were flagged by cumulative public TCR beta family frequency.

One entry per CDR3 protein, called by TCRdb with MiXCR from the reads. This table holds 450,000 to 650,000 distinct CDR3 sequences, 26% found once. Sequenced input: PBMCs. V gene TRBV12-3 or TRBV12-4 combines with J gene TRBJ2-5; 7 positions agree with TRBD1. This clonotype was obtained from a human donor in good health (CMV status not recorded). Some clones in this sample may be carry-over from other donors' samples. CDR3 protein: CASSLDGQVLGTQYF. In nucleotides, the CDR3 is TGTGCCAGCAGTTTAGATGGACAGGTTCTGGGGACCCAGTACTTC.